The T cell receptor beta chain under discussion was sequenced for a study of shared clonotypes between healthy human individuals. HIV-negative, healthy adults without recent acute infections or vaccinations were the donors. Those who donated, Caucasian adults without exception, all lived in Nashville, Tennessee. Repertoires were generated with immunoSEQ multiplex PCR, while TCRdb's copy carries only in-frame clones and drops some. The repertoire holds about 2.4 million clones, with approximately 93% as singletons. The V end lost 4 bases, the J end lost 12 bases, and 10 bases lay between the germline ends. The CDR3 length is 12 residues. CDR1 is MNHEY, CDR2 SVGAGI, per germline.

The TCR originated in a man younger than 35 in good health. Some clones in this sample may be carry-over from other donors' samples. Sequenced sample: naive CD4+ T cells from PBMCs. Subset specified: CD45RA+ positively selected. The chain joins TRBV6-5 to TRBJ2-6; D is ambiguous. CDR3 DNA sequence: TGTGCCAGCAGTTCCGGAGCTAGCGTCCTGACTTTC. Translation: CASSSGASVLTF.